This record looks at one T cell receptor (beta chain) sequence and its context. There is no known antigen for this receptor. Base qualities are missing; no much larger clone stands one base away. The data belong to a study of graft-versus-host responses after intestinal transplantation (dated by TCRdb to the early 2020s). Context from the whole study: The transplants that recipients got were multivisceral, liver-intestinal, or isolated intestinal. All recipients received anti-thymocyte globulin induction followed by maintenance tacrolimus and steroids for three to four years. Bulk TCR-beta CDR3 sequencing was used to track graft-versus-host and host-versus-graft alloreactive T cell clones in the graft, circulation and bone marrow after intestinal transplantation. Alloreactive clones were identified by sequencing pre-transplant mixed lymphocyte reaction products and comparing these products with unstimulated pre-transplant donor and recipient T cells. Of the 20 to 25 intestinal transplant recipients enrolled in the cohort, one of whom was a retransplant, 3 patients without pretransplant specimens were excluded. A peak of at least 4% donor T cells among recipient peripheral blood mononuclear cells was the definition used for donor T cell macrochimerism. Rather than being sequenced by the commercial service, samples from a few later patients were sequenced in-house on an Illumina MiSeq and processed with MiXCR.

The library relied on the immunoSEQ multiplex PCR assay. For most patients, genomic DNA was isolated with the Qiagen DNeasy Blood and Tissue Kit and shipped frozen to Adaptive Biotechnologies for TCR sequencing. Adaptive Biotechnologies carried out high-throughput TCR-beta CDR3 sequencing of genomic DNA for most patients. On the authors' methods: TCR sequencing data were retrieved from Adaptive's ImmunoSEQ software for some 19 patients, whereas a few other patients were processed with MiXCR and VDJtools. To correct CD4 versus CD8 sorting errors, any sequence found in both subsets at a frequency ratio below 5:1 was removed. Because the origin of CDR3 nucleotide sequences shared between donor and recipient could not be assigned, those sequences were removed. At least 2-fold expansion over unstimulated cells and a minimum CFSE-low frequency of 0.002% (template counts) or 0.001% (read counts) were required for clones to be classified as alloreactive. Clones detected in sequenced pre-transplant spleen, lymph node, or MLR CFSE-low populations of the donor or recipient were defined as mappable. The cumulative frequency of alloreactive clones was calculated as a percentage of all sequences, weighted by copy number. Here the immuneACCESS table is served through TCRdb, limited to in-frame sequences with V and J called. Missing clones are a known gap in these copies; in checked studies unresolved V genes cover under half, and the rest lacks a known reason. V and J calls and clone size are those listed in that table; D and trimming were worked out from the DNA. This sample is represented by approximately 79,000 clones; 82% of them were singletons. More than 0.8% of the sample is held by the ten biggest clonotypes.

The time point label for this specimen denotes: cells obtained before transplantation from donor or recipient. CD3+CD4+ and CD3+CD8+ populations were FACS-sorted from unstimulated pre-transplant donor and recipient cells taken from spleen or lymph nodes. CDR1 SQVTM and CDR2 ANQGSEA are derived from the germline V gene. Trimming accounts for 3 bases at V and 2 bases at J, while the number of junction bases matched to no gene is 4. The CDR3 runs 16 amino acids, cysteine and phenylalanine included. The retained sequence is limited to the CDR3, 48 bases, with the frame set at the first base. Overall study results and their limits: GvH clones were detected in recipient bone marrow, and some of these GvH clones were observed earlier in ileal mucosa or blood, consistent with an intestinal mucosal origin. In patients with donor T cell macrochimerism, the allografts had high GvH to HvG T cell clonal ratios. Early after transplant, peak levels of circulating GvH clones were associated with declines in HvG clones. The relatively low number and heterogeneity of intestinal transplant patients limited the conclusions.

The rearranged segments are TRBV29-1 and TRBJ2-5; 15 bases in between match TRBD2. Sequenced here: unstimulated CD4+ T cells sorted from spleen or lymph node cells, sampled before intestinal transplant. This clonotype was obtained from a human donor who received an intestinal transplant. The CDR3 has the sequence CSVEGLAGGGQETQYF. The DNA sequence reads TGCAGCGTTGAGGGACTAGCGGGAGGCGGGCAAGAGACCCAGTACTTC.